A selection of T cell receptor beta chains follows, all from one sample in a study of sequential checkpoint blockade in melanoma. TCRdb's table, derived via immunoSEQ multiplex PCR, lists solely in-frame clones and lacks some. Found here are roughly 23,000 clones, approximately 79% of them singletons; the top ten hold 27%. The sample in question was CD8+ T cells sorted from blood (inferred from file names), obtained from a patient given nivolumab and ipilimumab in sequence. Every receptor here comes from a human donor with melanoma. CDR3s include the opening cysteine and the closing phenylalanine or tryptophan. Each record gives: J gene, V gene, D gene, CDR3 length, clone size, CDR3 protein, CDR3 DNA. The D gene is left open where the match is weak. Only some rows state a clone size, as once, few, many or a class for expanded clones.

j_gene: TRBJ1-1; v_gene: TRBV4-3; d_gene: -; len: 13; abundance: -; CDR3aa: CASSQGAFRGAFF; CDR3nt: TGCGCCAGCAGCCAAGGTGCCTTCCGGGGGGCTTTCTTT
j_gene: TRBJ1-4; v_gene: TRBV27; d_gene: -; len: 15; abundance: -; CDR3aa: CASTRWPPTNEKLFF; CDR3nt: TGTGCCAGCACCCGCTGGCCACCAACTAATGAAAAACTGTTTTTT
j_gene: TRBJ2-7; v_gene: TRBV28; d_gene: -; len: 13; abundance: -; CDR3aa: CASSLQQAYEQYF; CDR3nt: TGTGCCAGCAGCTTACAGCAGGCCTACGAGCAGTACTTC
j_gene: TRBJ2-7; v_gene: TRBV28; d_gene: TRBD2; len: 14; abundance: -; CDR3aa: CASSLAGGVNEQYF; CDR3nt: TGTGCCAGCAGTTTAGCGGGGGGGGTGAACGAGCAGTACTTC
j_gene: TRBJ1-3; v_gene: TRBV5-1; d_gene: -; len: 15; abundance: -; CDR3aa: CASSRDEGAGNTIYF; CDR3nt: TGCGCCAGCAGCCGCGACGAGGGGGCTGGAAACACCATATATTTT
j_gene: TRBJ2-7; v_gene: TRBV6-5; d_gene: TRBD2; len: 15; abundance: medium-sized; CDR3aa: CASSYSASGSYEQYF; CDR3nt: TGTGCCAGCAGTTACTCGGCTAGCGGGTCCTACGAGCAGTACTTC
j_gene: TRBJ1-4; v_gene: TRBV28; d_gene: -; len: 15; abundance: once; CDR3aa: CASSWTVPTNEKLFF; CDR3nt: TGTGCCAGCAGTTGGACAGTTCCAACTAATGAAAAACTGTTTTTT
j_gene: TRBJ2-7; v_gene: TRBV5-4; d_gene: TRBD2; len: 13; abundance: -; CDR3aa: CASSPGGSYEQYF; CDR3nt: TGTGCCAGCAGCCCGGGGGGGTCCTACGAGCAGTACTTC
j_gene: TRBJ2-3; v_gene: TRBV29-1; d_gene: TRBD2; len: 14; abundance: -; CDR3aa: CSADSGRAGDTQYF; CDR3nt: TGCAGCGCAGACAGCGGGAGGGCCGGAGATACGCAGTATTTT
j_gene: TRBJ1-2; v_gene: TRBV19; d_gene: TRBD1; len: 13; abundance: once; CDR3aa: CASSFRGRNGYTF; CDR3nt: TGTGCCAGTAGTTTCAGGGGGAGGAATGGCTACACCTTC
j_gene: TRBJ2-7; v_gene: TRBV13; d_gene: TRBD1; len: 14; abundance: -; CDR3aa: CASSRTGWNNEQHF; CDR3nt: TGTGCCAGCAGCCGGACAGGGTGGAACAACGAGCAGCACTTC
j_gene: TRBJ2-1; v_gene: TRBV2; d_gene: TRBD2; len: 17; abundance: -; CDR3aa: CASSSPTGGRPYNEQFF; CDR3nt: TGTGCCAGCAGTAGCCCTACGGGCGGGAGACCCTACAATGAGCAGTTCTTC
j_gene: TRBJ1-4; v_gene: TRBV5-1; d_gene: -; len: 12; abundance: -; CDR3aa: CASSSRGEKLFF; CDR3nt: TGCGCCAGCAGCTCGCGCGGAGAAAAACTGTTTTTT
j_gene: TRBJ2-1; v_gene: TRBV6-5; d_gene: TRBD2; len: 14; abundance: few; CDR3aa: CASSWGLEGNEQFF; CDR3nt: TGTGCCAGCAGTTGGGGACTAGAGGGCAATGAGCAGTTCTTC
j_gene: TRBJ2-7; v_gene: TRBV29-1; d_gene: -; len: 12; abundance: -; CDR3aa: CSVLSGMYEQYF; CDR3nt: TGCAGCGTCCTCTCGGGGATGTACGAGCAGTACTTC
j_gene: TRBJ2-2; v_gene: TRBV29-1; d_gene: TRBD2; len: 16; abundance: -; CDR3aa: CSVEEISGMNTGELFF; CDR3nt: TGCAGCGTTGAAGAGATTAGCGGGATGAACACCGGGGAGCTGTTTTTT
j_gene: TRBJ2-7; v_gene: TRBV19; d_gene: -; len: 13; abundance: once; CDR3aa: CASTPGHTYEQYF; CDR3nt: TGTGCCAGTACGCCAGGCCATACCTACGAGCAGTACTTC
j_gene: TRBJ1-1; v_gene: TRBV11-2; d_gene: -; len: 17; abundance: -; CDR3aa: CASSPARGVTPNTEAFF; CDR3nt: TGTGCCAGCAGCCCGGCGCGGGGAGTTACCCCGAACACTGAAGCTTTCTTT
j_gene: TRBJ1-1; v_gene: TRBV7-2; d_gene: TRBD1; len: 14; abundance: -; CDR3aa: CASSLVGGAAEAFF; CDR3nt: TGTGCCAGCAGCTTAGTAGGGGGCGCCGCTGAAGCTTTCTTT
j_gene: TRBJ1-1; v_gene: TRBV7-9; d_gene: -; len: 14; abundance: once; CDR3aa: CASSPGVANTEAFF; CDR3nt: TGTGCCAGCAGCCCAGGGGTGGCGAACACTGAAGCTTTCTTT
j_gene: TRBJ2-1; v_gene: TRBV7-8; d_gene: -; len: 13; abundance: many; CDR3aa: CASSLDRGNEQFF; CDR3nt: TGTGCCAGCAGCTTAGATCGAGGGAATGAGCAGTTCTTC
j_gene: TRBJ2-2; v_gene: TRBV7-8; d_gene: -; len: 16; abundance: -; CDR3aa: CASRHTLAPGRGELFF; CDR3nt: TGTGCCAGCAGGCACACCCTAGCGCCGGGGAGGGGGGAGCTGTTTTTT
j_gene: TRBJ2-7; v_gene: TRBV2; d_gene: -; len: 16; abundance: -; CDR3aa: CASSDPNLRASYEQYF; CDR3nt: TGTGCCAGCAGTGATCCCAACCTGCGGGCCTCCTACGAGCAGTACTTC
j_gene: TRBJ2-7; v_gene: TRBV5-6; d_gene: TRBD2; len: 17; abundance: -; CDR3aa: CASSLALVAGGHYEQYF; CDR3nt: TGTGCCAGCAGCTTGGCCCTAGTGGCGGGGGGCCACTACGAGCAGTACTTC
j_gene: TRBJ2-1; v_gene: TRBV27; d_gene: TRBD2; len: 14; abundance: -; CDR3aa: CASSLELAGGSQFF; CDR3nt: TGTGCCAGCAGTTTAGAACTAGCGGGAGGAAGTCAGTTCTTC
j_gene: TRBJ2-3; v_gene: TRBV4-3; d_gene: -; len: 16; abundance: -; CDR3aa: CASSQDSGTGTDTQYF; CDR3nt: TGCGCCAGCAGCCAAGATAGCGGGACAGGCACAGATACGCAGTATTTT
j_gene: TRBJ1-3; v_gene: TRBV11-2; d_gene: -; len: 14; abundance: -; CDR3aa: CASSWGGAGNTIYF; CDR3nt: TGTGCCAGCAGCTGGGGGGGCGCGGGAAACACCATATATTTT
j_gene: TRBJ2-1; v_gene: TRBV28; d_gene: TRBD1; len: 14; abundance: -; CDR3aa: CASSRGQGIDEQFF; CDR3nt: TGTGCCAGCAGTAGGGGACAGGGCATCGATGAGCAGTTCTTC
j_gene: TRBJ1-2; v_gene: TRBV19; d_gene: TRBD1; len: 18; abundance: -; CDR3aa: CATQQRLFTRDRAYGYTF; CDR3nt: TGTGCTACCCAACAAAGACTCTTCACCCGGGACAGGGCCTATGGCTACACCTTC
j_gene: TRBJ2-2; v_gene: TRBV6-5; d_gene: TRBD1; len: 13; abundance: -; CDR3aa: CASSYEGAGELFF; CDR3nt: TGTGCCAGCAGTTACGAGGGGGCAGGGGAGCTGTTTTTT
j_gene: TRBJ2-1; v_gene: TRBV6-1; d_gene: -; len: 12; abundance: -; CDR3aa: CASRPRADTGFF; CDR3nt: TGTGCCAGCAGGCCCCGGGCCGACACAGGATTCTTC
j_gene: TRBJ2-7; v_gene: TRBV5-6; d_gene: TRBD1; len: 14; abundance: -; CDR3aa: CASGNLGQVYEQYF; CDR3nt: TGTGCCAGCGGAAATCTGGGACAGGTGTACGAGCAGTACTTC
j_gene: TRBJ2-3; v_gene: TRBV27; d_gene: TRBD1; len: 16; abundance: few; CDR3aa: CASSPGQGAFSDTQYF; CDR3nt: TGTGCCAGCAGTCCGGGACAGGGTGCGTTTTCAGATACGCAGTATTTT
j_gene: TRBJ1-5; v_gene: TRBV4-3; d_gene: -; len: 15; abundance: -; CDR3aa: CASSQEWSGNQPQHF; CDR3nt: TGCGCCAGCAGCCAAGAGTGGTCGGGCAATCAGCCCCAGCATTTT
j_gene: TRBJ2-7; v_gene: TRBV4-1; d_gene: -; len: 14; abundance: -; CDR3aa: CASSRGGRPYEQYF; CDR3nt: TGCGCCAGCAGCCGTGGTGGGAGGCCCTACGAGCAGTACTTC
j_gene: TRBJ2-5; v_gene: TRBV7-6; d_gene: TRBD2; len: 16; abundance: -; CDR3aa: CASSRRLAVTGETQYF; CDR3nt: TGTGCCAGCAGCCGGAGACTAGCTGTGACGGGAGAGACCCAGTACTTC
j_gene: TRBJ2-7; v_gene: TRBV13; d_gene: TRBD2; len: 15; abundance: -; CDR3aa: CASSLLPSGSNEQYF; CDR3nt: TGTGCCAGCAGCTTACTTCCTAGCGGGAGTAACGAGCAGTACTTC
j_gene: TRBJ2-7; v_gene: TRBV5-1; d_gene: TRBD1; len: 14; abundance: few; CDR3aa: CASSWDRVSNEQYF; CDR3nt: TGCGCCAGCAGCTGGGACAGGGTTTCGAACGAGCAGTACTTC
j_gene: TRBJ2-1; v_gene: TRBV5-8; d_gene: -; len: 13; abundance: -; CDR3aa: CASSLGLVNEQFF; CDR3nt: TGTGCCAGCAGCTTGGGACTAGTTAATGAGCAGTTCTTC
j_gene: TRBJ1-1; v_gene: TRBV27; d_gene: TRBD1; len: 12; abundance: once; CDR3aa: CATWTGGPEAFF; CDR3nt: TGTGCCACCTGGACAGGGGGGCCTGAAGCTTTCTTT
j_gene: TRBJ1-2; v_gene: TRBV27; d_gene: TRBD1; len: 14; abundance: -; CDR3aa: CASSFVGTGHGYTF; CDR3nt: TGTGCCAGCAGTTTTGTCGGGACAGGCCATGGCTACACCTTC
j_gene: TRBJ1-4; v_gene: TRBV4-3; d_gene: -; len: 15; abundance: -; CDR3aa: CASSRLLSTNEKLFF; CDR3nt: TGCGCCAGCAGCCGCCTGCTATCAACTAATGAAAAACTGTTTTTT
j_gene: TRBJ2-7; v_gene: TRBV12-5; d_gene: -; len: 14; abundance: once; CDR3aa: CASGFKGSAYEQYF; CDR3nt: TGTGCTAGTGGTTTCAAGGGGTCAGCCTACGAGCAGTACTTC
j_gene: TRBJ1-6; v_gene: TRBV7-8; d_gene: -; len: 18; abundance: -; CDR3aa: CASSPDFAGRTFNSPLHF; CDR3nt: TGTGCCAGCAGCCCGGACTTCGCGGGGCGAACGTTTAATTCACCCCTCCACTTT
j_gene: TRBJ2-7; v_gene: TRBV5-4; d_gene: -; len: 13; abundance: -; CDR3aa: CASRGEDHYEQYF; CDR3nt: TGTGCCAGCCGCGGGGAGGACCACTACGAGCAGTACTTC
j_gene: TRBJ2-1; v_gene: TRBV6-5; d_gene: -; len: 16; abundance: -; CDR3aa: CASSYGGTESYNEQFF; CDR3nt: TGTGCCAGCAGTTACGGGGGGACAGAATCCTACAATGAGCAGTTCTTC